The entry that follows covers one T cell receptor (beta chain) sequence. Its matching antigen is unknown. This sample is drawn from a study of CD8 T cells in Susac syndrome. Study-level points and caveats: As the study acknowledged, the number of individuals who were part of its TCR sequencing and HLA analysis was relatively small.

Reverse transcription used roughly 0.45 to 1 ug RNA and random hexamers. With immunoSEQ multiplex PCR, TCR beta CDR3 was amplified across 54 Vbeta and 13 Jbeta. A single record per CDR3 protein comes from TCRdb applying MiXCR to the immunoSEQ multiplex PCR reads. Seen here are 95,000 to 150,000 distinct CDR3 sequences, 85% to 95% observed once, and the top ten hold roughly 0.31%. J gave up 1 base and V 3 bases, and 2 bases lay outside the gene matches. CDR1 is SGDLS, CDR2 YYNGEE, per germline. The CDR3 extends over 15 amino acids. The multiple sclerosis controls were treatment-naive patients, and their relapsing-remitting disease was stable or active. FACS enriched CD8+ TEMRA cells, while bulk CD8+ and CD4+ were negatively isolated.

Specimen: CD8+ T cells from PBMCs. The rearrangement links TRBV9 to TRBJ1-1, with TRBD1 matching 11 bases. The clonotype was recovered from a human donor with multiple sclerosis. CDR3 sequence reads: CASSEGQGANTEAFF. The CDR3 DNA sequence: TGTGCCAGCAGCGAAGGACAGGGGGCGAACACTGAAGCTTTCTTT.